This is a list of T cell receptor beta chains from one sample in a study of shared clonotypes between healthy human individuals. Clones were read by immunoSEQ multiplex PCR, and TCRdb kept only the in-frame ones, dropping some. This sample carries more than 1,200,000 clones, about 98.5% of them seen once, and the ten largest clones take 0.36%. Sequencing used naive CD4+ T cells sorted from blood. Receptors were obtained from a man aged 25-40 years in good health. Each CDR3 is given with its conserved first and last residue.

>TRBJ2-7|TRBV4-3|16
CASSQEGDGAGYEQYF
>TRBJ2-2|TRBV7-9|13
CASSSSGTGELFF
>TRBJ2-1|TRBV30|12
CASQGSGNEQFF
>TRBJ2-4|TRBV28|16
CASSLLGGSSKNIQYF
>TRBJ2-1|TRBV6-4|13
CASKGGNYNEQFF
>TRBJ1-4|TRBV30|19
CAWTWRGQPAPRPNEKLFF
>TRBJ2-1|TRBV27|22
CASSPSHAPGLALSSSYNEQFF
>TRBJ2-6|TRBV10-2|15
CASSGTSGGANVLTF
>TRBJ2-7|TRBV14|14
CASSQRVGDYEQYF
>TRBJ2-3|TRBV18|15
CASSLGLAGDYTQYF
>TRBJ1-5|TRBV2|13
CASMRGSGQPQHF
>TRBJ2-7|TRBV6-1|13
CASSHTGLSEQYF
>TRBJ2-7|TRBV5-1|15
CASSLGGRFSYEQYF
>TRBJ2-7|TRBV11-2|19
CASSLDRGFLGRGEYEQYF
>TRBJ1-5|TRBV20-1|11
CSASLGQPQHF
>TRBJ2-5|TRBV11-2|17
CASSLDLVLAGEETQYF
>TRBJ1-2|TRBV27|17
CASSSWDSGSRNYGYTF
>TRBJ2-1|TRBV7-8|14
CASSSRWVGHEQFF
>TRBJ2-7|TRBV6-6|15
CASSTPGQGGREQYF
>TRBJ2-7|TRBV6-1|12
CASSEGQYEQYF
>TRBJ2-7|TRBV7-9|14
CASSAAGESYEQYF
>TRBJ2-7|TRBV27|12
CASSGRGYEQYF